This is a list of T cell receptor beta chains from one sample in a study of shared clonotypes between healthy human individuals. Clones were read by immunoSEQ multiplex PCR, and TCRdb kept only the in-frame ones, dropping some. The sample consists of about 2,500,000 clones, roughly nine tenths of them appearing once. Sample: naive CD4+ T cells sorted from blood. These receptors all stem from a man younger than 35 in good health. Both conserved end residues are part of each CDR3. A D gene is named only where the DNA matches it firmly. Clone sizes are given selectively: once, few, many, or a class where the clone is expanded.

V	D	J	size	CDR3	DNA
TRBV2	-	TRBJ2-3	-	CASSGVGSNTQYF	TGTGCCAGCAGTGGGGTAGGGTCAAATACGCAGTATTTT
TRBV4-3	TRBD2	TRBJ2-3	-	CASSQDWGGSRSTQYF	TGCGCCAGCAGCCAAGATTGGGGGGGTTCGAGGAGTACGCAGTATTTT
TRBV5-1	-	TRBJ2-3	once	CASSFGLEADTQYF	TGCGCCAGCAGCTTCGGGCTAGAAGCAGATACGCAGTATTTT
TRBV4-2	TRBD2	TRBJ2-4	-	CASSQDGRQNIQYF	TGTGCCAGCAGCCAAGACGGGAGGCAAAACATTCAGTACTTC
TRBV10-2	-	TRBJ1-2	once	CASSEMRGYTF	TGCGCCAGCAGTGAGATGAGAGGCTACACCTTC
TRBV2	TRBD1	TRBJ2-2	-	CASSEVKGATGELFF	TGTGCCAGCAGTGAAGTGAAGGGGGCCACCGGGGAGCTGTTTTTT
TRBV5-5	-	TRBJ1-5	-	CASSLAGASNQPQHF	TGTGCCAGCAGCTTGGCAGGGGCTAGCAATCAGCCCCAGCATTTT
TRBV5-1	-	TRBJ2-6	-	CASSQGLSQSSGANVLTF	TGCGCCAGCAGCCAGGGACTTTCCCAATCCTCTGGGGCCAACGTCCTGACTTTC
TRBV30	-	TRBJ1-4	-	CAWNSRAGVNEKLFF	TGTGCCTGGAATTCACGGGCAGGGGTAAATGAAAAACTGTTTTTT
TRBV5-6	TRBD2	TRBJ2-3	-	CASSWGPGLAGPTDTQYF	TGTGCCAGCAGCTGGGGGCCGGGGTTAGCGGGGCCGACAGATACGCAGTATTTT
TRBV2	TRBD1	TRBJ2-7	-	CASSEAGQEPTQYF	TGTGCCAGCAGTGAAGCAGGACAGGAGCCGACGCAGTACTTC
TRBV7-2	-	TRBJ1-1	-	CASSLGTVSEAFF	TGTGCCAGCAGCTTAGGGACAGTTTCTGAAGCTTTCTTT
TRBV6-5	TRBD1	TRBJ1-1	few	CATNRGARDTEAFF	TGTGCCACCAACAGGGGGGCTAGGGACACTGAAGCTTTCTTT
TRBV4-1	TRBD2	TRBJ2-1	-	CASSPGLSGGAREQFF	TGCGCCAGCAGCCCCGGCCTTAGCGGGGGGGCCCGGGAGCAGTTCTTC
TRBV7-2	TRBD1	TRBJ1-6	-	CASSLVGQVGTPLHF	TGTGCCAGCAGCTTAGTTGGACAGGTTGGAACACCCCTCCACTTT
TRBV28	-	TRBJ2-7	-	CASSLWGSKDEQYF	TGTGCCAGCAGTTTATGGGGAAGTAAGGACGAGCAGTACTTC
TRBV6-6	TRBD1	TRBJ2-5	-	CASSGTAQETQYF	TGTGCCAGCAGCGGGACAGCACAAGAGACCCAGTACTTC
TRBV10-3	TRBD1	TRBJ1-2	-	CAIQGGADYGYTF	TGTGCCATCCAAGGGGGCGCGGACTATGGCTACACCTTC
TRBV5-6	TRBD2	TRBJ2-7	-	CASSTVAGWTYEQYF	TGTGCCAGCAGCACGGTAGCGGGGTGGACCTACGAGCAGTACTTC
TRBV9	TRBD1	TRBJ1-6	-	CASSASTGSNSPLHF	TGTGCCAGCAGCGCCTCGACAGGGTCTAATTCACCCCTCCACTTT
TRBV6-1	-	TRBJ2-3	-	CASSGRPHTDTQYF	TGTGCCAGCAGTGGTCGGCCTCACACAGATACGCAGTATTTT
TRBV7-6	TRBD2	TRBJ2-1	once	CASSSRTGTSVLEQFF	TGTGCCAGCAGCTCGCGGACGGGGACTAGCGTACTGGAGCAGTTCTTC
TRBV6-6	TRBD2	TRBJ2-3	-	CASSRRLAGDHTQYF	TGTGCCAGCAGCCGACGACTAGCGGGAGATCATACGCAGTATTTT
TRBV10-3	TRBD1	TRBJ2-5	-	CAIRAGGEETQYF	TGTGCCATCAGGGCAGGGGGCGAAGAGACCCAGTACTTC
TRBV9	-	TRBJ1-6	-	CASKPFNSPLHF	TGTGCCAGTAAGCCCTTCAATTCACCCCTCCACTTT
TRBV6-5	TRBD1	TRBJ2-1	-	CASTATGGSNEQFF	TGTGCCAGCACCGCGACAGGGGGAAGTAATGAGCAGTTCTTC
TRBV18	-	TRBJ2-4	-	CASSPQENIQYF	TGTGCCAGCTCACCTCAAGAAAACATTCAGTACTTC
TRBV10-3	TRBD1	TRBJ2-7	-	CATNRGGSYEQYF	TGTGCCACCAACAGGGGTGGGTCCTACGAGCAGTACTTC
TRBV15	TRBD1	TRBJ2-7	-	CATSRWDREGVCEQYF	TGTGCCACCAGCAGGTGGGACAGGGAAGGAGTATGCGAGCAGTACTTC
TRBV18	-	TRBJ2-7	-	CASSPSGDEQYF	TGTGCCAGCTCACCATCAGGGGACGAGCAGTACTTC
TRBV5-4	TRBD2	TRBJ2-7	-	CASSLAERGRVEQYF	TGTGCCAGCAGCTTGGCCGAGCGGGGAAGGGTCGAGCAGTACTTC
TRBV4-3	TRBD2	TRBJ2-2	-	CASSQGASGRLDGELFF	TGCGCCAGCAGCCAAGGAGCAAGCGGGAGATTAGACGGGGAGCTGTTTTTT
TRBV5-1	TRBD1	TRBJ2-3	-	CASSSRRQGQTDTQYF	TGCGCCAGCAGCTCTAGGAGACAGGGCCAGACAGATACGCAGTATTTT
TRBV4-1	-	TRBJ1-1	-	CASSQWENTEAFF	TGCGCCAGCAGCCAATGGGAGAACACTGAAGCTTTCTTT
TRBV10-1	-	TRBJ2-1	-	CASSESGTPSYNEQFF	TGCGCCAGCAGTGAGTCGGGGACACCCTCCTACAATGAGCAGTTCTTC
TRBV10-3	-	TRBJ2-5	-	CAISDGRPETQYF	TGTGCCATATCGGACGGCAGGCCAGAGACCCAGTACTTC
TRBV7-2	-	TRBJ2-7	-	CASSLVGQNSYEQYF	TGTGCCAGCAGCTTAGTCGGACAGAACTCCTACGAGCAGTACTTC
TRBV15	TRBD2	TRBJ2-1	once	CATAGLVYNEQFF	TGTGCCACCGCGGGACTAGTCTACAATGAGCAGTTCTTC
TRBV6-6	TRBD1	TRBJ2-3	-	CASLTGGKVTQYF	TGTGCCAGCCTGACAGGGGGAAAGGTGACGCAGTATTTT
TRBV5-1	-	TRBJ2-7	-	CASSRGWGQGAHEQYF	TGCGCCAGCAGCCGGGGATGGGGGCAGGGTGCCCACGAGCAGTACTTC
TRBV11-2	-	TRBJ2-2	-	CASSLGYTGELFF	TGTGCCAGCAGCTTAGGATATACCGGGGAGCTGTTTTTT
TRBV7-8	-	TRBJ1-2	-	CASSLRPGYGYTF	TGTGCCAGCAGCTTAAGGCCAGGCTATGGCTACACCTTC
TRBV2	-	TRBJ2-3	few	CATFQSSTDTQYF	TGTGCCACTTTTCAGTCTAGCACAGATACGCAGTATTTT
TRBV19	-	TRBJ1-6	-	CASTDSGYNSPLHF	TGTGCCAGCACTGACAGCGGCTATAATTCACCCCTCCACTTT
TRBV27	TRBD1	TRBJ1-4	-	CASSAQGVGEKLFF	TGTGCCAGCAGTGCACAGGGGGTGGGTGAAAAACTGTTTTTT
TRBV7-2	-	TRBJ2-3	-	CASSLVGGGTDTQYF	TGTGCCAGCAGCTTAGTAGGGGGGGGCACAGATACGCAGTATTTT
TRBV7-3	-	TRBJ1-6	-	CASSSLGGINSPLHF	TGTGCCAGCAGCTCTCTGGGGGGAATCAATTCACCCCTCCACTTT
TRBV13	-	TRBJ2-7	-	CASSPAGGASYEQYF	TGTGCCAGCAGCCCGGCTGGGGGTGCCAGCTACGAGCAGTACTTC
TRBV9	-	TRBJ2-2	-	CASSPNRLPETGELFF	TGTGCCAGCAGCCCAAATAGGCTCCCGGAAACCGGGGAGCTGTTTTTT
TRBV30	TRBD1	TRBJ2-7	-	CAWSRTGSYEQYF	TGTGCCTGGTCGCGGACAGGGTCCTACGAGCAGTACTTC
TRBV6-5	-	TRBJ2-7	-	CATGRVGSAEQYF	TGTGCCACCGGACGGGTTGGGAGTGCCGAGCAGTACTTC
TRBV4-3	TRBD2	TRBJ2-3	-	CASSPRTSGSTDTQYF	TGCGCCAGCAGCCCCCGGACTAGCGGGAGCACAGATACGCAGTATTTT
TRBV4-3	-	TRBJ1-2	-	CASSQDLPRAHYGYTF	TGCGCCAGCAGCCAAGATTTACCCAGGGCTCACTATGGCTACACCTTC